This TCR beta chain was found in a study of T cells in Graves' hyperthyroidism and ophthalmopathy. Germline V gene data show CDR1 as SGHRS and CDR2 as YFSETQ. Trimming cost V 1 base and J 1 base, with 14 bases left between them. The CDR3 runs to 16 residues. TCR beta CDR3 region amplification was performed from RNA transcripts. TCR CDR3 underwent first-round RT-PCR with the HTBI primer set. TCRdb reprocessed the multiplex PCR reads via MiXCR and lists one record per CDR3 protein. The repertoire holds about 340,000 distinct CDR3 sequences, with around 23% as singletons. Diagnosing involved the use of clinical symptoms, serum thyroxine and TRAb, thyroid ultrasound and orbital computed tomography. This clonotype was recorded many times.

This chain joins TRBV5-1 and TRBJ2-5, with D maybe TRBD1 (5 bases). The source is a woman between 45 and 65 years old with Graves' hyperthyroidism. Sequencing used blood. The CDR3 nucleotides read TGCGCCAGCAGCTTGACTTTCCCAGGGATCCAAGAGACCCAGTACTTC. It encodes CASSLTFPGIQETQYF.